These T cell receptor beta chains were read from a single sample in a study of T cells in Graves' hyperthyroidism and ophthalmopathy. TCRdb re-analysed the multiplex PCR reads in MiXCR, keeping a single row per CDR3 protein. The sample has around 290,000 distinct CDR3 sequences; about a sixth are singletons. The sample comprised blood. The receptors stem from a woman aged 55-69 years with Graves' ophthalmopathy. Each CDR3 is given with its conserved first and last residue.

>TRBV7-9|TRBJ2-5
CASIPAGEGETQYF
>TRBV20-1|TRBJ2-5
CSARASILPQETQYF
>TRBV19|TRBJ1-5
CASIAGEAQPQHF
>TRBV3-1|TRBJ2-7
CASSPPAGRYEQYF
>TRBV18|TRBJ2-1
CASSPGQGAWGSSYNEQFF
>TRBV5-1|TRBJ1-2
CASKIGAGTRHTF
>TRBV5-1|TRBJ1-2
CASSLRTGNYGYTF
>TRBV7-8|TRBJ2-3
CASSLRQRGLTDTQYF
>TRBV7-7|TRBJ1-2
CASSLRHYGYTF
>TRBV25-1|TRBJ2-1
CASSAIQASGAEQFF
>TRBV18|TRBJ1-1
CASSPRDSTEAFF
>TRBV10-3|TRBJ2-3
CAISGPSGISTDTQYF
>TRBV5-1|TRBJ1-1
CASSPGDLINTEAFF
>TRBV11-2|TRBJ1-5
CASSQGGGGQPQHF